The 4 T cell receptor beta chains below were found in one sample sequenced in a study of CD8+ T cells in alopecia areata. Sequencing templates came from extracted RNA that was reverse transcribed into cDNA. The table came from immunoSEQ multiplex PCR; TCRdb's copy has only in-frame clones and leaves some out. The data show approximately 210,000 clones, approximately 72% seen once. Described treatment: oral pan-JAK inhibitor, 5-10 mg twice daily. The specimen was CD4+ T cells sorted from blood, collected between weeks 43 and 45, from a patient treated with tofacitinib. The receptors shown here come from a human donor with alopecia areata.

The chain carries TRBV7-6 and TRBJ2-5; TRBD1 aligns across 9 bases. Germline V CDR1 and CDR2: SGHVS, FNYEAQ. V lost 2 bases, J lost 5 bases, and 3 bases stayed unmatched. The CDR3 covers 14 residues. CDR3 sequence: CASSLSGTGETQYF. DNA for the CDR3: TGTGCCAGCAGCTTATCGGGGACAGGGGAGACCCAGTACTTC.

The rearrangement links TRBV4-2 to TRBJ2-7; the match to TRBD2 covers 13 bases. The V gene's germline CDR1 is LGHNA and CDR2 YNFKEQ. This CDR3 comprises 16 residues. With 1 base clipped from V and 0 bases from J, the junction kept 0 bases outside the gene matches. CDR3 DNA: TGTGCCAGCAGCCAAGGACTAGCGGGAGGCTCCTACGAGCAGTACTTC. Translating gives CASSQGLAGGSYEQYF.

V gene TRBV29-1 combines with J gene TRBJ1-1; 9 nucleotides match TRBD1. This CDR3 contains 11 residues. With 5 bases clipped from V and 6 bases from J, the junction kept 1 base outside the gene matches. Germline V gives CDR1 SQVTM, CDR2 ANQGSEA. The DNA of the CDR3 is TGCAGCGTTCGGACAGGGGCTGAAGCTTTCTTT. Encoded protein: CSVRTGAEAFF.

The J gene is TRBJ2-1, the V gene TRBV5-6; D is unclear. This CDR3 is 13 amino acids long. CDR1 and CDR2 from the germline V gene are SGHDT and YYEEEE. V was pared by 0 bases and J by 6 bases, with 7 bases between. CDR3 amino acids: CASSLVVANEQFF. The CDR3 DNA is TGTGCCAGCAGCTTGGTTGTGGCCAATGAGCAGTTCTTC.